This T cell receptor beta chain was sequenced for a study of monozygotic twins with inflammatory bowel disease. CDR1 and CDR2 from the germline V gene are MNHNS and SASEGT. The CDR3 length is 15 residues. TCRdb derives one entry per CDR3 protein from the 5' RACE reads, leaving out DNA. There are approximately 340,000 distinct CDR3 sequences in the sample, with around 2% held by the top ten. The sequence derives from a human donor with ulcerative colitis or Crohn's disease, or a healthy co-twin of an affected twin (not recorded which). The chain has TRBV6-1 and TRBJ2-7. The material sequenced was blood. The CDR3 sequence is CASSVQPGSSYEQYF.